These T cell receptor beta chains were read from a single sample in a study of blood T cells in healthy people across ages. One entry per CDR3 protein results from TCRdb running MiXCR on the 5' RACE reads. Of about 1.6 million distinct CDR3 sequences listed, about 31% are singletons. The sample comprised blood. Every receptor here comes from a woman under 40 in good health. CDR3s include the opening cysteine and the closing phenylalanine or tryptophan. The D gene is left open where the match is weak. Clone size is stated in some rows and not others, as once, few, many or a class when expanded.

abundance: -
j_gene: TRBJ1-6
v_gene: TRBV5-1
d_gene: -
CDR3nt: TGCGCCAGCAGCTGGGGGAACTCCTATAATTCACCCCTCCACTTT
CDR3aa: CASSWGNSYNSPLHF

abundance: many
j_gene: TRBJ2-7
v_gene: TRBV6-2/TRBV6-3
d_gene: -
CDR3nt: TGTGCCAGCAGCGCCACAACGTACGAGCAGTACTTC
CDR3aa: CASSATTYEQYF

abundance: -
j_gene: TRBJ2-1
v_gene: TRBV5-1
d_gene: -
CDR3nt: TGCGCCAGCAACTTGGCCCGGACTGACAATGAGCAGTTCTTC
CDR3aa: CASNLARTDNEQFF

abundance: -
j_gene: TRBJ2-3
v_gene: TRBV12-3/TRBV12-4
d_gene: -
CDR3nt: TGTGCCAGCGGCCGAAGGGGCCCAGATACGCAGTATTTT
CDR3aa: CASGRRGPDTQYF

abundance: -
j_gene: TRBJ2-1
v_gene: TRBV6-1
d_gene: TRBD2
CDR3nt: TGTGCCAGCAGTACCAGACTAGCGGGGTCCCTTGGTAATGAGCAGTTCTTC
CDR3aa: CASSTRLAGSLGNEQFF

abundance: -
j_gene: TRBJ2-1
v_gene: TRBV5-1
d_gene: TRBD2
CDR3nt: TGCGCCAGCAGCTTCGGGACTAGCGGGGGTTCCAGCCCCTACAATGAGCAGTTCTTC
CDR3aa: CASSFGTSGGSSPYNEQFF

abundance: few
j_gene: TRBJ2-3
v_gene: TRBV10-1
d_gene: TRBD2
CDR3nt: TGCGCCAGCAGTGAGTCGATGATGGGGGGGGATACGCAGTATTTT
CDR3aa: CASSESMMGGDTQYF

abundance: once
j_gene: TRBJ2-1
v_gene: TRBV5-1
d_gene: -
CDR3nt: TGCGCCAGCAGCCTCACCGCGGGGGCCGACTCCTACAATGAGCAGTTCTTC
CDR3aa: CASSLTAGADSYNEQFF

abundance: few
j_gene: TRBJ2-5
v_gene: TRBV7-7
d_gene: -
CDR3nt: -
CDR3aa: CASSLRTSGRGETQYF

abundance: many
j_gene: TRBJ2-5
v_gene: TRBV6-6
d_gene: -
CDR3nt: TGTGCCAGCACCCACAGGGTAGGGGAGACCCAGTACTTC
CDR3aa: CASTHRVGETQYF

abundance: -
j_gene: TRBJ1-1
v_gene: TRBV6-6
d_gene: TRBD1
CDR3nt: TGTGCCAGCAGTTACCAGGGGGCGAGAGCTGAAGCTTTCTTT
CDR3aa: CASSYQGARAEAFF

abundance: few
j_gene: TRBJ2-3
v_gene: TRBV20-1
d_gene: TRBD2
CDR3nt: TGCAGTGCTTTCAGCGGGAGAAGGAATACGCAGTATTTT
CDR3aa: CSAFSGRRNTQYF

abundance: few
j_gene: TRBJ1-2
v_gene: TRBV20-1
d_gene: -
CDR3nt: TGCAGTGCCATAAAGTCGGGGGGCGCATATGGCTACACCTTC
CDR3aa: CSAIKSGGAYGYTF

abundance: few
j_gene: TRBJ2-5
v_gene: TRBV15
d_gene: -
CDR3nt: TGTGCCACCAGCAGAGATCCAGGAGGGGCCCTCCAAGAGACCCAGTACTTC
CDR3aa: CATSRDPGGALQETQYF

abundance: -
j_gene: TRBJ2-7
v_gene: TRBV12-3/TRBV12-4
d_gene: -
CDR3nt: TGTGCCAGCAACCCAAGCCAGGGGCTCTACGAGCAGTACTTC
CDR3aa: CASNPSQGLYEQYF

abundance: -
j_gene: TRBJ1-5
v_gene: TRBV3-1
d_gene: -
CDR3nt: TGTGCCAGCAGCCAAGTGGGCGCTGATCAGCCCCAGCATTTT
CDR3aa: CASSQVGADQPQHF

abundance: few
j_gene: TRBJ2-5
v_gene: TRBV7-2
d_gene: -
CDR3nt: TGTGCCAGCAGCGGCGTCGGGGCCCAGTACTTC
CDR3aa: CASSGVGAQYF

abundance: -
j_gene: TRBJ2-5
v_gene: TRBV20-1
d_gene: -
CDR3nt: TGCAGTGCTAGTTTGGGGGCTAACCCAGCAGACTACCTATCAGGGGAGACCCAGTACTTC
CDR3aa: CSASLGANPADYLSGETQYF

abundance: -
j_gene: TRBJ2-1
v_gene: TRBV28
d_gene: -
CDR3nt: TGTGCCAGCAGCTATAGAAGGTCTGAGCAGTTCTTC
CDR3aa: CASSYRRSEQFF

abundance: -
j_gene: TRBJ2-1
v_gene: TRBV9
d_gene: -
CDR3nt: TGTGCCAGCAGCGTAGAGCAGGGGAGGAATGAGCAGTTCTTC
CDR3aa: CASSVEQGRNEQFF

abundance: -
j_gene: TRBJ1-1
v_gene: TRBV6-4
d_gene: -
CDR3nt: TGTGCCAGCGCCCTTTTCGATGGGGACACTGAAGCTTTCTTT
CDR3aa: CASALFDGDTEAFF

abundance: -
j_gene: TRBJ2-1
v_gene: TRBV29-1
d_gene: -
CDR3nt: TGCAGCGTTGGAGGGCACTACAACCCGGATAATGAGCAGTTCTTC
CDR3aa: CSVGGHYNPDNEQFF

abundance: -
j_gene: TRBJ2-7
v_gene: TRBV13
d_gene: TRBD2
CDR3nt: TGTGCCAGCAGCCCCGGACTAGCGATGGATGAGCAGTACTTC
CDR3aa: CASSPGLAMDEQYF

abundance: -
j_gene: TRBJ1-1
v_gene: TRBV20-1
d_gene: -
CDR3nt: TGCAGTGCTAGAGCAGGGAAAATGAACACTGAAGCTTTCTTT
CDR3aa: CSARAGKMNTEAFF

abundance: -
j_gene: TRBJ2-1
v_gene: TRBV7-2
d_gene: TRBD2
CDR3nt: TGTGCCAGCAGCCAACCTAGCGGGAGCAATGAGCAGTTCTTC
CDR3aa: CASSQPSGSNEQFF

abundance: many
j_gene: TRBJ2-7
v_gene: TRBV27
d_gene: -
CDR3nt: TGTGCCAGCAGTATAGACAGGAGGTCCTACGAGCAGTACTTC
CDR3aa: CASSIDRRSYEQYF

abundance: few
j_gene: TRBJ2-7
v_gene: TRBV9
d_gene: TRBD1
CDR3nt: TGTGCCAGCAGCGCCGGGACAGGGAGGGGCGAGCAGTACTTC
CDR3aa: CASSAGTGRGEQYF

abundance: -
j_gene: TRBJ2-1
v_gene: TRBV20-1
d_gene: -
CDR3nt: TGCAGTGCTGGGAGAGCTGAGCAGTTCTTC
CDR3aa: CSAGRAEQFF

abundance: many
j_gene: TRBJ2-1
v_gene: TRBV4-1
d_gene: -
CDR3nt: TGCGCCAGCAGCCATGTAGAGGCGGCTGAGCAGTTCTTC
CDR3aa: CASSHVEAAEQFF

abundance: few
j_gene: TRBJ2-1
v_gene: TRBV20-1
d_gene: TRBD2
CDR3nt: TGCAGTGCTGGCGTAGCGGGGGTCGGGAATGAGCAGTTCTTC
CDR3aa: CSAGVAGVGNEQFF

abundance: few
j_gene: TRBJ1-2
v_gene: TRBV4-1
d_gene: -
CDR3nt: TGCGCCAGCAGCCAAGATCGGGGGTCCCGGGGCTACACCTTC
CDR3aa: CASSQDRGSRGYTF

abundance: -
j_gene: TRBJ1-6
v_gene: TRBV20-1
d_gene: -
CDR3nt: TGCAGTGCTAGAGATCCAAGGGGTGGTTCACCCCTCCACTTT
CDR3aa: CSARDPRGGSPLHF

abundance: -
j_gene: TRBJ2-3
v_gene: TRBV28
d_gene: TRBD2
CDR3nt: TGTGTCAGCAGTTTTCAGCGGGAAACAGATACGCAGTATTTT
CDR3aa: CVSSFQRETDTQYF

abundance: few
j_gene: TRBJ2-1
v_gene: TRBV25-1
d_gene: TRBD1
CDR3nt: TGTGCCAGCAGTGAACCAGGGGGCTCGGATGAGCAGTTCTTC
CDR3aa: CASSEPGGSDEQFF